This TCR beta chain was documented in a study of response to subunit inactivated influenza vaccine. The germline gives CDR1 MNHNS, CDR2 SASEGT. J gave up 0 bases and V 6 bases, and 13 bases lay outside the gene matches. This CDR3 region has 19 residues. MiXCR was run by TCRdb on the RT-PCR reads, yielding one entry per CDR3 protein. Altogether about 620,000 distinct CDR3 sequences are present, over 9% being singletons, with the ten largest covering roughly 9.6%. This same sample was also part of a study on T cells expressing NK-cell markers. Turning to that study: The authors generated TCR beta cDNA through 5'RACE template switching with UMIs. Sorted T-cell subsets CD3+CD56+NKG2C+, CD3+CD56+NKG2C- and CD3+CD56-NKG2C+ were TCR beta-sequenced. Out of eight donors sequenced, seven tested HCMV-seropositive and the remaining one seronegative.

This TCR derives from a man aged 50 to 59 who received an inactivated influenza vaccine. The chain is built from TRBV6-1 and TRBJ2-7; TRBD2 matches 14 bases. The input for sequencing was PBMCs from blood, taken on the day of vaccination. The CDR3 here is CASSGPGTSGSSHSYEQYF. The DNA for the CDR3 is TGTGCCAGCAGCGGTCCCGGGACTAGCGGGAGTTCCCACTCCTACGAGCAGTACTTC.